This T cell receptor beta chain was sequenced for a study of blood T cell repertoires in COVID-19. Whole-study context: The United States, Italy and Spain were the sources of the acute and convalescent COVID-19 samples. T cells, B-cell-depleted T cells, or PBMCs supplied cDNA or gDNA.

The germline V gene encodes CDR1 GTSNPN and CDR2 SVGIG (reference sequence). The junction had 9 bases not matched to a gene; V was cut back by 4 bases and J by 6 bases. The CDR3 loop spans 15 amino acids. How the authors handled the data: Amplifying reference gene primers gave estimates of nucleated cell counts. Sequenced by immunoSEQ multiplex PCR; TCRdb stores in-frame clones only, minus some. The DNA gave D and trimming, while V, J and clone size come from that table. The sample consists of over 200,000 clones, 88% of them appearing once. The rearrangement joins TRBV30 to TRBJ1-6, with 7 bases aligning to TRBD1. The receptor was isolated from a woman aged 60-70 years with acute or convalescent COVID-19. The sample taken for sequencing was peripheral blood. CDR3 DNA sequence: TGTGCCTGGAAGGGGGCAGCCTCATCTAATTCACCCCTCCACTTT. It yields the protein CAWKGAASSNSPLHF.